This TCR beta chain appears in the sequencing data of a study of T cells in Graves' hyperthyroidism and ophthalmopathy. Amplification yielded TCR beta CDR3 regions, with RNA transcripts as the source. The TCR CDR3 first-round RT-PCR relied on the HTBI primer set. TCRdb itself ran the multiplex PCR reads through MiXCR, one entry per CDR3 protein. Here the sample spans more than 300,000 distinct CDR3 sequences, roughly 15% being singletons. This clonotype occurred many times. Based on clinical symptoms, serum thyroxine and TRAb, thyroid ultrasound and orbital computed tomography, diagnoses were reached. Material for sequencing was blood. The TCR originated in a woman in her twenties or thirties with Graves' hyperthyroidism that later progressed to Graves' ophthalmopathy.

The CDR3 nucleotides are TGCGCCAGCAGCGTGAAGGCGAACTCCTACAATGAGCAGTTCTTC. Translation gives CASSVKANSYNEQFF. The chain combines TRBV4-1 with TRBJ2-1; D remains ambiguous. V was shortened by 5 bases and J by 0 bases, with 11 bases between the two germline ends. CDR1 MGHRA and CDR2 YSYEKL come from the germline V gene. This CDR3 region has 15 residues.